This T cell receptor (beta chain) emerged from a study of lymphopenia after photon versus proton radiotherapy. In germline, CDR1 is SNHLY, CDR2 FYNNEI. Between the trimmed V and J ends, which lost 5 bases and 7 bases, there was a span of 15 bases. The CDR3 is made up of 13 amino acids. Study-wide results and caveats: Proton therapy kept repertoires fairly stable, unlike photons, which gained effector/memory cells. Post-nadir TCR diversity decline inversely tracked overall survival among those who died. After the lymphocyte nadir, photon-treated repertoires showed oligoclonal expansion, especially of CD8+ Temra cells. Better survival with proton therapy was suggested as possible, not demonstrated.

There are a few counts of this clone. Its target is not known. TCRdb's table, derived via immunoSEQ multiplex PCR, lists solely in-frame clones and lacks some. This sample has roughly 76,000 clones, with approximately 90% found just once. The material was peripheral blood, obtained from a patient treated with photon-based radiotherapy. The chain recombines TRBV2 with TRBJ2-7; D is perhaps TRBD2 (6 bases). The receptor was isolated from a woman in her thirties or forties with cholangiocarcinoma. CDR3 sequence (DNA): TGTGCCAGCAGTCCGACGGCGGAGGGTGAGCAGTACTTC. Protein sequence: CASSPTAEGEQYF.